This TCR beta chain was retrieved from a study of blood T cell repertoires in COVID-19. V lost 7 bases and J 0 bases, leaving 13 bases between the germline ends. Germline V CDR1 and CDR2: MNHEY, SVGAGI. This CDR3 spans 15 amino acids. Method: immunoSEQ multiplex PCR; TCRdb's copy keeps in-frame clones and lacks some. The table records approximately 61,000 clones, approximately 79% of them present only once. The chain has TRBV6-5 and TRBJ1-5; D not certain. This receptor was obtained from a woman in her 70s with acute or convalescent COVID-19. The sequencing sample was made of peripheral blood. This CDR3 reads CASKQQTYSNQPQHF. The CDR3 nucleotides are TGTGCCAGCAAGCAACAGACGTATAGCAATCAGCCCCAGCATTTT.